This is a list of T cell receptor beta chains from one sample in a study of blood T cell repertoires in COVID-19. The repertoire was sequenced with immunoSEQ multiplex PCR; TCRdb's copy has only in-frame clones and lacks some. Here the sample spans fewer than 150,000 clones, 90% being singletons. Sequencing input: peripheral blood. The source is a woman in her forties or fifties with acute or convalescent COVID-19. CDR3s include the opening cysteine and the closing phenylalanine or tryptophan. A D gene is named only where the DNA matches it firmly. Size values are once, few and many counts, or a class for expanded clones, and some rows have none.

clone_size cdr3_length j_call v_call d_call cdr3_aa cdr3_nt
NA 15 TRBJ2-5 TRBV7-3 TRBD1 CASSQGQGKEETQYF TGTGCCAGCAGCCAGGGACAGGGAAAGGAGGAGACCCAGTACTTC
NA 15 TRBJ1-5 TRBV3-1/TRBV3-2 NA CASSPTRQSNQPQHF TGTGCCAGCAGCCCGACTCGACAGTCCAATCAGCCCCAGCATTTT
NA 13 TRBJ2-7 TRBV30 NA CALRGTGTYEQYF TGTGCCCTCCGCGGGACCGGCACCTACGAGCAGTACTTC
NA 13 TRBJ1-1 TRBV24-1 NA CATSDRDGREAFF TGTGCCACCAGTGATCGGGACGGGAGAGAAGCTTTCTTT
NA 13 TRBJ1-1 TRBV30 NA CASSGHANTEAFF TGTGCCTCCTCCGGACACGCGAACACTGAAGCTTTCTTT
NA 17 TRBJ1-6 TRBV28 TRBD1 CASSPPVGQGNNSPLHF TGTGCCAGCAGTCCCCCGGTCGGACAGGGGAATAATTCACCCCTCCACTTT
NA 12 TRBJ2-5 TRBV13 NA CASSPQGRTQYF TGTGCCAGCAGCCCCCAGGGCCGGACCCAGTACTTC
once 12 TRBJ2-7 TRBV12-3/TRBV12-4 NA CASSLPGNEQYF TGTGCCAGCAGTCTGCCGGGGAACGAGCAGTACTTC
NA 14 TRBJ2-1 TRBV28 NA CASSFRALIVEQFF TGTGCCAGCAGTTTCAGGGCCCTAATTGTCGAGCAGTTCTTC
NA 15 TRBJ1-1 TRBV4-1 NA CASSQDSGMNTEAFF TGCGCCAGCAGCCAAGATTCGGGGATGAACACTGAAGCTTTCTTT
NA 17 TRBJ2-1 TRBV3-1/TRBV3-2 TRBD2 CASSPRASGGPYNEQFF TGTGCCAGCAGCCCCCGGGCTAGCGGGGGTCCATACAATGAGCAGTTCTTC
NA 15 TRBJ1-6 TRBV28 TRBD1 CASRTLDRGYSPLHF TGTGCCAGCAGGACCTTGGACAGGGGCTACTCACCCCTCCACTTT
NA 16 TRBJ2-1 TRBV19 NA CASSIEEGVFYNEQFF TGTGCCAGTAGTATAGAAGAGGGGGTTTTCTACAATGAGCAGTTCTTC
NA 16 TRBJ2-2 TRBV5-6 NA CASSLTGIFDTGELFF TGTGCCAGCAGCTTGACGGGAATTTTCGACACCGGGGAGCTGTTTTTT
NA 17 TRBJ1-6 TRBV10-2 NA CASKTVGRVNLGSPLHF TGCGCCAGCAAAACCGTCGGGAGGGTGAATCTAGGATCACCCCTCCACTTT
NA 15 TRBJ2-7 TRBV5-6 TRBD1 CASSLWDREIHEQYF TGTGCCAGCAGTTTATGGGACAGGGAGATTCACGAGCAGTACTTC
once 17 TRBJ1-6 TRBV28 TRBD1 CASSLPGQGIHNSPLHF TGTGCCAGCAGTTTACCGGGACAGGGGATTCATAATTCACCCCTCCACTTT